The T cell receptor (beta chain) described here comes from a study of chemoradiotherapy in HPV16-positive cancers. Profiled with immunoSEQ multiplex PCR; TCRdb holds only in-frame clones, not every one. The table has more than 10,000 clones, about three fifths seen once. Sampling was performed from a patient who underwent chemoradiotherapy. The TCR was taken from a human donor with HPV-associated anogenital cancer.

Written as DNA, the CDR3 is TGTGCCAGCAGTTTAGAACCTATTAGCTCCTACAATGAGCAGTTCTTC. Its translation is CASSLEPISSYNEQFF. The chain recombines TRBV28 with TRBJ2-1; no definite D call. This CDR3 is 16 amino acids long. Between the trimmed V and J ends, which lost 2 bases and 0 bases, there was a span of 11 bases. Germline loops: CDR1 MDHEN, CDR2 SYDVKM.